This TCR beta chain emerged from a study of glioma-infiltrating T cells after dendritic cell vaccination. Background on the study: Glioblastoma patients came from Phase I and II dendritic cell vaccination trials. General observations from the study: Estimated pretreatment TIL content predicted outcome after dendritic cell vaccination.

Data came from immunoSEQ multiplex PCR; TCRdb stores just in-frame clones and leaves some out. This sample has tens of thousands of clones, with about 89% found just once. The V and J ends lost 5 bases and 0 bases respectively, with 12 bases between them. The germline CDR1 and CDR2 sequences are SGHAT and FQNNGV. There are 15 residues in the CDR3. Time point given: after dendritic cell vaccination, including at tumor progression/relapse. Patients had residual fresh-frozen tumor tissue and more than two years of survival data. With respect to this clone: Its antigen is not known.

V usage is TRBV11-2 and J usage is TRBJ2-3; TRBD1 might be the D (6 bases). Sequences were derived from blood, sampled after dendritic cell vaccination. The TCR comes from a human donor with glioblastoma. The CDR3 sequence: CASSRRTVSTDTQYF. DNA for the CDR3: TGTGCCAGCAGCCGTAGGACAGTTAGCACAGATACGCAGTATTTT. The complete variable domain, with remaining parts taken from reference TRBV11-2 and TRBJ2-3, reads EAGVAQSPRYKIIEKRQSVAFWCNPISGHATLYWYQQILGQGPKLLIQFQNNGVVDDSQLPKDRFSAERLKGVDSTLKIQPAKLEDSAVYLCASSRRTVSTDTQYFGPGTRLTVL.